A selection of T cell receptor beta chains follows, all from one sample in a study of cytomegalovirus exposure and HLA in healthy donors. Profiled with immunoSEQ multiplex PCR; TCRdb holds only in-frame clones, not every one. This repertoire includes 110,000 to 150,000 clones. The specimen sequenced was PBMCs. The receptors were sampled from a man in his forties in good health and CMV-seronegative. The CDR3 runs from the conserved cysteine through the conserved F or W. A D gene is named only where the DNA matches it firmly.

TGTGCCAGCAGCTTAAGGGTGGCAATTACAGACAGGGAAGATTATGGCTACACCTTC,CASSLRVAITDREDYGYTF,TRBV7-8,TRBD1,TRBJ1-2
TGCGCCAGCAGCCAGGCCGGGGACAGGGTGGTCGAGCAGTACTTC,CASSQAGDRVVEQYF,TRBV4-1,TRBD1,TRBJ2-7
TGTGCCAGCAGCTCCGGAGGGCAGTTGAACACTGAAGCTTTCTTT,CASSSGGQLNTEAFF,TRBV7-2,.,TRBJ1-1
TGTGCCAGCAGCTTAGGACGGGAAAAGAATGAAAAACTGTTTTTT,CASSLGREKNEKLFF,TRBV7-7,.,TRBJ1-4
TGTGCCAGCAGTATGACTAGCGGGGTCACAGATACGCAGTATTTT,CASSMTSGVTDTQYF,TRBV6-5,TRBD2,TRBJ2-3
TGTGCCATCAATAGCCGACAGGGAGAGACCCAGTACTTC,CAINSRQGETQYF,TRBV10-3,TRBD1,TRBJ2-5
TGTGCCAGCAGTGTTCCGATGGGACTAGCGGGCACAGATACGCAGTATTTT,CASSVPMGLAGTDTQYF,TRBV28,TRBD2,TRBJ2-3
TGCGCCAGCAGCTGGGGCCTAGGTTACGAGCAGTACTTC,CASSWGLGYEQYF,TRBV5-1,.,TRBJ2-7
TGCGCCAGCAGCTATGGACACGCCTACGAGCAGTACTTC,CASSYGHAYEQYF,TRBV5-1,.,TRBJ2-7
TGTGCCAGCAGCTCCTGGACAGCAGGTTCACCCCTCCACTTT,CASSSWTAGSPLHF,TRBV5-4,.,TRBJ1-6
TGTGCCAGCAGCGATCCGGGACAGGGAAACAATGAGCAGTTCTTC,CASSDPGQGNNEQFF,TRBV2,TRBD1,TRBJ2-1
TGCAGCGTTGTCCTAGCAGTTAATGAGCAGTTCTTC,CSVVLAVNEQFF,TRBV29-1,.,TRBJ2-1
TGTGCCAGCAGCCCCAGGCGGACAGGGGTTGGATCCACTGAAGCTTTCTTT,CASSPRRTGVGSTEAFF,TRBV9,TRBD1,TRBJ1-1
TGCAGCGCGTACGAGGTCCCCACAGATACGCAGTATTTT,CSAYEVPTDTQYF,TRBV29-1,.,TRBJ2-3
TGTGCCAGGGGAAAGTGGCAGGGGGCGGAAGGCTACACCTTC,CARGKWQGAEGYTF,TRBV19,TRBD1,TRBJ1-2
TGTGCCAGCAGCTCCGCGGGGGGGGAGAACATTCAGTACTTC,CASSSAGGENIQYF,TRBV7-3,TRBD2,TRBJ2-4
TGTGCCAGCATTCCTCGGGTGAGCTCCTACGAGCAGTACTTC,CASIPRVSSYEQYF,TRBV6-1,.,TRBJ2-7
TGTGCCAGCAGCAGGACTAGCGGGGGAACGAACACCGGGGAGCTGTTTTTT,CASSRTSGGTNTGELFF,TRBV7-9,TRBD2,TRBJ2-2
TGTGCCAGCAGCTTAGGTCAGAGGGCGGGGGATACGCAGTATTTT,CASSLGQRAGDTQYF,TRBV7-2,.,TRBJ2-3
TGTGCCAGCAGCCCCGGGACAGGGCTTTTAGGGAACACCGGGGAGCTGTTTTTT,CASSPGTGLLGNTGELFF,TRBV5-4,TRBD1,TRBJ2-2
TGTGCCATCAGTGATGTCGGGGGTGGCTACGAGCAGTACTTC,CAISDVGGGYEQYF,TRBV10-3,.,TRBJ2-7
TGTGCCAGCAGAATACAGGGTGTAGCTGAAGCTTTCTTT,CASRIQGVAEAFF,TRBV6-5,.,TRBJ1-1
TGTGCCAGCAGCGTAGCTGGGACAGACAATGAAAAACTGTTTTTT,CASSVAGTDNEKLFF,TRBV9,TRBD1,TRBJ1-4
TGCAGCGTTGTTAGGACAGGGGGGACCGGGGAGCTGTTTTTT,CSVVRTGGTGELFF,TRBV29-1,TRBD1,TRBJ2-2
TGTGCCAGCAGCTTTTTTGCTCAAATCAGCCAAGAGACCCAGTACTTC,CASSFFAQISQETQYF,TRBV5-5,.,TRBJ2-5
TGTGCCAGCGCAACAGGGGGGATTGCCTACGAGCAGTACTTC,CASATGGIAYEQYF,TRBV6-6,TRBD1,TRBJ2-7
TGCGCCAGCAGCTATACAGGGGGCGGCCGGAACACTGAAGCTTTCTTT,CASSYTGGGRNTEAFF,TRBV5-1,TRBD1,TRBJ1-1
TGTGCCAGCAGTCTCGACAGGGGTAAAAGGTATCCCGGGGAGCTGTTTTTT,CASSLDRGKRYPGELFF,TRBV5-6,TRBD1,TRBJ2-2
TGTGCCAGCAGCGTAGGGTGGGACAGGGGAACTAATGAAAAACTGTTTTTT,CASSVGWDRGTNEKLFF,TRBV9,TRBD1,TRBJ1-4
TGTGCCAGCAGCCCCCGGGACAGAAGGGAGACCCAGTACTTC,CASSPRDRRETQYF,TRBV11-1,TRBD1,TRBJ2-5
TGTGCCAGCGGGGAGGGAAATCAGCCCCAGCATTTT,CASGEGNQPQHF,TRBV2,.,TRBJ1-5
TGTGCCACAGGGGCCAGGGTTAATGAAAAACTGTTTTTT,CATGARVNEKLFF,TRBV27,.,TRBJ1-4
TGTGCCAGCAGCTCGTGGGGACATCATCTCCAAGAGACCCAGTACTTC,CASSSWGHHLQETQYF,TRBV7-9,.,TRBJ2-5
TGTGCCAGCAGCCTCGGAGCACTCGGGAACACCGGGGAGCTGTTTTTT,CASSLGALGNTGELFF,TRBV7-2,.,TRBJ2-2
TGTGCCAGCAGTGAGACTAGCGGGGGCACAGATACGCAGTATTTT,CASSETSGGTDTQYF,TRBV6-4,TRBD2,TRBJ2-3
TGTGCCAGCAGTCCCGGGACAGGGAGCTACACCTTC,CASSPGTGSYTF,TRBV2,TRBD1,TRBJ1-2
TGTGCCAGCACTCCCGCCGGACTCAAAAACATTCAGTACTTC,CASTPAGLKNIQYF,TRBV28,.,TRBJ2-4
TGTGCCAGCAGCTTCTCAAGTCGTCCGGGACAGTTCTACGAGCAGTACTTC,CASSFSSRPGQFYEQYF,TRBV7-8,TRBD1,TRBJ2-7
TGCGCCAGCAGCAGACGGACAGGGGTGAGCACAGATACGCAGTATTTT,CASSRRTGVSTDTQYF,TRBV5-1,TRBD1,TRBJ2-3
TGTGCCAGCAGCCCGACCGGGACTAGGGTGAACACTGAAGCTTTCTTT,CASSPTGTRVNTEAFF,TRBV14,.,TRBJ1-1
TGTGCCAGCAGCTTAGTATTGGGAGGACAGGGTTCCTATAATTCACCCCTCCACTTT,CASSLVLGGQGSYNSPLHF,TRBV7-6,TRBD1,TRBJ1-6
TGCAGCCTTAGGACAGGGTTGGACGGCTACACCTTC,CSLRTGLDGYTF,TRBV29-1,TRBD1,TRBJ1-2
TGTGCCCTTAAGGGCCAGGGGGATCAGCCCCAGCATTTT,CALKGQGDQPQHF,TRBV6-1,TRBD1,TRBJ1-5
TGTGCCAGCAGCCCGCCAAATCACACGCCAAGCTTT,CASSPPNHTPSF,TRBV7-9,.,TRBJ1-1
TGTGCCAGCAGCACCCTAAGCTCCTATAATTCACCCCTCCACTTT,CASSTLSSYNSPLHF,TRBV6-5,.,TRBJ1-6
TGTGCCACCCGCCCGTGGGGGGGGCAAGGCTACACCTTC,CATRPWGGQGYTF,TRBV25-1,.,TRBJ1-2
TGTGCCAGCTCCCCCCGCAGCGGGGGGCCGAATGAGCAGTTCTTC,CASSPRSGGPNEQFF,TRBV9,TRBD2,TRBJ2-1
TGTGCCAGCAGTGAAGGACCGGAGGGCCAGCCCCAGCATTTT,CASSEGPEGQPQHF,TRBV6-1,.,TRBJ1-5
TGCGCCAGCAGCCCCGATGGACAGCCGAACACTGAAGCTTTCTTT,CASSPDGQPNTEAFF,TRBV5-1,.,TRBJ1-1
TGTGCCAGCAGCTTAGTGGGACAGAGTAGCAATCAGCCCCAGCATTTT,CASSLVGQSSNQPQHF,TRBV7-8,TRBD1,TRBJ1-5
TGTGCTAGTGCCCGCGGGGACGGGCAGGGTTTCTTT,CASARGDGQGFF,TRBV12-5,.,TRBJ1-1
TGTGCCAGCAGCGCACATTCGACTAGCGGGGAAGAGACCCAGTACTTC,CASSAHSTSGEETQYF,TRBV11-2,TRBD2,TRBJ2-5
TGTGCCAGCAGGGGGCATGTTAATGAAAAACTGTTTTTT,CASRGHVNEKLFF,TRBV6-1,.,TRBJ1-4
TGTGCCAGCAGTTACAGGGGGCTCCAGAGTAATTCACCCCTCCACTTT,CASSYRGLQSNSPLHF,TRBV6-5,TRBD1,TRBJ1-6